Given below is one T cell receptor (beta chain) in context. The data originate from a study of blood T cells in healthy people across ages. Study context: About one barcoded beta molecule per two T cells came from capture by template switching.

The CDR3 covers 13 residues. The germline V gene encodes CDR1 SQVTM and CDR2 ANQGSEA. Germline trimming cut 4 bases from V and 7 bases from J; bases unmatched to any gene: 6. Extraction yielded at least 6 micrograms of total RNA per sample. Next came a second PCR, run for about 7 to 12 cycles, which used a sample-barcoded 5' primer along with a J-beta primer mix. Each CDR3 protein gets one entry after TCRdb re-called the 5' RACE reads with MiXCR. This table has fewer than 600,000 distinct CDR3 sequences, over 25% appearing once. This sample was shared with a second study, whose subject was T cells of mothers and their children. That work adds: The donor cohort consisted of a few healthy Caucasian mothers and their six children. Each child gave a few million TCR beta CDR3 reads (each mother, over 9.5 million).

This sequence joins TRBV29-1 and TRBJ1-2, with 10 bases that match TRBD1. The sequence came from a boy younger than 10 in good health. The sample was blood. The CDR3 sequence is CSVGRDRGGGYTF. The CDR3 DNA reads TGCAGCGTTGGCCGGGACAGGGGTGGTGGCTACACCTTC. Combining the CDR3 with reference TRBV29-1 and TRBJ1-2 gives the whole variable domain SAVISQKPSRDICQRGTSLTIQCQVDSQVTMMFWYRQQPGQSLTLIATANQGSEATYESGFVIDKFPISRPNLTFSTLTVSNMSPEDSSIYLCSVGRDRGGGYTFGSGTRLTVV.